This paragraph reports one TCR beta chain. Its antigen remains unidentified. A much larger clone differs by one base, so this may be a read error. The sample holds other DNA sequences that translate to the same CDR3. Study processing details: ImmunoSEQ supplied junction-only sequences lacking quality scores, so filtering was different. The table came from immunoSEQ multiplex PCR; TCRdb's copy has only in-frame clones and leaves some out. V and J calls plus clone size are reproduced from that table; the DNA served to infer D and trimming. Here the sample spans approximately 2,000,000 clones, 85% to 95% being singletons. Selected positively for CCR7 and CD45RO-negative, naive CD8 cells excluded terminally differentiated effector memory CD45RA+ cells. Every one of the donors was a Caucasian adult that lived in Nashville, Tennessee. This record belongs to a study of shared clonotypes between healthy human individuals.

The V gene's germline CDR1 is SGDLS and CDR2 YYNGEE. The CDR3 totals 13 residues. Trimming pared 2 bases from V and 3 bases from J, leaving 8 bases between. General study findings and limits: A reduction in generation probabilities was seen for non-shared clonotypes relative to those shared by all four donors.

The rearrangement uses TRBV9 and TRBJ1-1; tentatively, D is TRBD1 (5 bases). The specimen was naive CD8+ T cells from PBMCs. The TCR sequence derives from a man between 18 and 29 years old in good health. Some clones in this sample may be carry-over from other donors' samples. DNA for the CDR3: TGTGCCAGCAGCGTCGGGGGGGACACTGAAGCTTTCTTT. Translating it yields CASSVGGDTEAFF.